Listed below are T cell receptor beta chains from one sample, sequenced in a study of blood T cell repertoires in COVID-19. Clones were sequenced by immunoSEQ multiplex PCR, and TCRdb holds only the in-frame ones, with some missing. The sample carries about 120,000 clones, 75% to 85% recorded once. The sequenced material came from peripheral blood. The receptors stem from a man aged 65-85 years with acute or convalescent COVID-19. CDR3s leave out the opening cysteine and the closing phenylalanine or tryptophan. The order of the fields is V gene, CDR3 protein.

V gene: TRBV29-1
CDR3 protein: SGSSGRTHEQY

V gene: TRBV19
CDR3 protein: ASSGGKGSYNEQF

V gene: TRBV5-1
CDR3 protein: ASSFETGGYEQY

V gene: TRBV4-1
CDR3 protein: ASRTGGLSTQY

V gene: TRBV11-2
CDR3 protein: ASTLVASSGTGELF

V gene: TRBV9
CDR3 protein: ASSVALDRSYEQY

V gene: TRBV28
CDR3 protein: ASSFYRAANYGYT

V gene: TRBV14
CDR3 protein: ASSQDASGRTREQY

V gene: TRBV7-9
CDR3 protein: ASSLVGLAAYNEQF

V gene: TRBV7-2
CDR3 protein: ASSLVPGTYEQY

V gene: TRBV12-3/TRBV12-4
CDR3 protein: ASSSDSNQPQH

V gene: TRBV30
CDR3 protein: AWSTGGVNTEAF

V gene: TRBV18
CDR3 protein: ASSLDRGVTEAF

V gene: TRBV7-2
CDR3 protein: ASSTQSGTGASTDTQY

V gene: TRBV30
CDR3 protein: AWSRASGGAGTGELF

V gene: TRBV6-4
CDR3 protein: ASSPQGPTGELF

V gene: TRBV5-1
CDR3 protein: ASSPDRVNTGELF

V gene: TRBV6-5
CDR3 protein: ASTKQSGNTEAF

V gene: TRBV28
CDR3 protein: ASSKPGLVYEQY

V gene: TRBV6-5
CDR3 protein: ASSYRGRGAHYEQY

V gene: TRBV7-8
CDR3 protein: ASSQRTGGETEAF

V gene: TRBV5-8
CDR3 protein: ASWGQGRGPF

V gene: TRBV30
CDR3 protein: AWSVLGGNSPLH

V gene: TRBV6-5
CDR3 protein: ASSTGLGETQY

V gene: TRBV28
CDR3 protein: ASSDPGSTQPQH

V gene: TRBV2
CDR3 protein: ASSAQGLAMNTEAF